Listed here are 21 T cell receptor beta chains from one sample, sequenced in a study of T cell clusters in autoimmune cytopenias. TRB was amplified from 250 ng of peripheral blood genomic DNA per sample. Multiplex touch-down PCR amplified TRB using TRB-A and TRB-B pools in one tube. TCRdb reanalyzed the multiplex PCR reads, giving one entry per CDR3 protein sequence and no DNA. Its listing shows more than 9,000 distinct CDR3 sequences. The sample also formed part of further work on T cell repertoires in aging, cancer and after chemotherapy.

Material: peripheral blood. The receptors derive from a human donor in good health.

Judged by frequency, this clonotype is medium-sized (0.01 to 0.1%). This chain uses TRBV20-1 with TRBJ2-1; checking the TCRdb D call of TRBD2 is not possible without DNA. The CDR3 length is 15 residues. Germline V gene sequence: CDR1 DFQATT, CDR2 SNEGSKA (reference sequence). CDR3 protein: CSALRSGGTNNEQFF.

V gene TRBV7-2 combines with J gene TRBJ2-3. This CDR3 is 12 amino acids long. Germline assignment: CDR1 SGHTA and CDR2 FQGNSA. The CDR3 here is CASSLGYDTQYF.

Measured by frequency, this clonotype is medium-sized (0.01 to 0.1%). This rearrangement joins TRBV7-2 to TRBJ2-1. Looked up from germline, CDR1 is SGHTA and CDR2 is FQGNSA. This CDR3 is built from 15 residues. The CDR3 spells CASSLGLTAYNEQFF. Full variable domain (rest looked up from reference TRBV7-2 and TRBJ2-1): GAGVSQSPSNKVTEKGKDVELRCDPISGHTALYWYRQSLGQGLEFLIYFQGNSAPDKSGLPSDRFSAERTGGSVSTLTIQRTQQEDSAVYLCASSLGLTAYNEQFFGPGTRLTVL.

In terms of frequency, this clonotype is medium-sized (0.01 to 0.1%). This rearrangement joins TRBV7-9 to TRBJ2-1. The CDR3 runs 14 residues. In germline, CDR1 is SEHNR, CDR2 FQNEAQ (reference sequence). CDR3 amino acids: CASSSDRALHEQFF.

V and J are TRBV28 and TRBJ2-1; there is no DNA to check the TCRdb D call of TRBD2. The CDR3 has 12 amino acids. Germline CDR1 is MDHEN and CDR2 is SYDVKM. The CDR3 loop reads CASKLAGHEQFF.

This chain connects TRBV25-1 to TRBJ2-1. This CDR3 is built from 14 residues. The V gene's germline CDR1 is MGHDK and CDR2 SYGVNS. CDR3: CASSAHGTYNEQFF.

The chain couples TRBV20-1 to TRBJ2-3; as DNA is missing, the TRBD1 call by TCRdb cannot be tested. Per germline, CDR1 DFQATT and CDR2 SNEGSKA (reference sequence). This CDR3 region has 13 residues. CDR3 protein: CSARGAEVDTQYF.

This rearrangement joins TRBV12-3 or TRBV12-4 to TRBJ2-7; no DNA is available, so the TRBD1 call from TCRdb remains unchecked. The CDR3 has 14 amino acids. The CDR3 sequence: CASSTWTGSYEQYF.

This sequence joins TRBV5-1 and TRBJ2-3; lacking DNA, the TRBD1 call made by TCRdb goes unchecked. Germline lookup yields CDR1 SGHRS and CDR2 YFSETQ. This CDR3 comprises 14 residues. The CDR3 reads CASSGGAVGDTQYF.

In terms of frequency, this clonotype is medium-sized. The chain uses TRBV6-1 and TRBJ1-2; TCRdb calls TRBD1, which cannot be checked without DNA. Germline-derived CDR1 and CDR2 are MNHNS and SASEGT. The length of the CDR3 is 13 residues. The chain's CDR3 is CASRGDSSYGYTF.

This chain connects TRBV28 to TRBJ2-7; TCRdb gives TRBD1 as the D gene, but with no DNA this cannot be confirmed. Germline V gene lookup returns CDR1 MDHEN and CDR2 SYDVKM. CDR3 size: 14 residues. The CDR3 sequence: CASSPGHHSYEQYF.

This clonotype is medium-sized (0.01 to 0.1%) by frequency. This CDR3 reads CAWSGDRGYGYTF. This sequence joins TRBV30 and TRBJ1-2; TCRdb's D gene call, TRBD1, goes unchecked for lack of DNA. The length of the CDR3 is 13 residues. CDR1 is GTSNPN and CDR2 is SVGIG in the germline V gene (reference sequence).

V and J are TRBV18 and TRBJ1-2; TCRdb calls TRBD1, which cannot be checked without DNA. This CDR3 is built from 14 residues. Germline CDR1 is KGHSH and CDR2 is LQKENI. This CDR3 reads CASSPGDPRYGYTF.

Measured by frequency, this clonotype is medium-sized. The chain joins TRBV7-2 to TRBJ1-4; checking the TCRdb D call of TRBD1 is not possible without DNA. Looked up from germline, CDR1 is SGHTA and CDR2 is FQGNSA. The CDR3 has 15 residues. The CDR3 sequence: CASSTTGGTNEKLFF. Full variable domain (missing parts from reference TRBV7-2 and TRBJ1-4): GAGVSQSPSNKVTEKGKDVELRCDPISGHTALYWYRQSLGQGLEFLIYFQGNSAPDKSGLPSDRFSAERTGGSVSTLTIQRTQQEDSAVYLCASSTTGGTNEKLFFGSGTQLSVL.

Here the CDR3 reads CSAATVGNTEAFF. The chain uses TRBV20-1 and TRBJ1-1; TCRdb gives TRBD1 as the D gene, but with no DNA this cannot be confirmed. In germline, CDR1 is DFQATT, CDR2 SNEGSKA (reference sequence). The CDR3 runs to 13 residues.

According to its frequency, this clonotype is medium-sized. This chain joins TRBV19 and TRBJ2-2; TCRdb designates TRBD1, a call that cannot be tested without DNA. Germline values: CDR1 LNHDA, CDR2 SQIVND (reference sequence). This CDR3 comprises 14 residues. The CDR3 loop reads CASSMPGETGELFF.

This sequence joins TRBV12-3 or TRBV12-4 and TRBJ2-6; TCRdb proposes TRBD1, but this gene call is untestable without DNA. This CDR3 has 16 residues. The CDR3 here is CASSPLGGTGANVLTF.

V and J are TRBV2 and TRBJ2-7; the TCRdb D gene call, TRBD2, has no DNA to confirm it. Germline V gene lookup returns CDR1 SNHLY and CDR2 FYNNEI. This CDR3 comprises 13 residues. The CDR3 protein is CASSSRTRAKQYF.

The genes are TRBV18 and TRBJ2-1; absent DNA, TCRdb's TRBD2 call cannot be checked. CDR1 is KGHSH, CDR2 LQKENI, per germline. This CDR3 contains 14 residues. The CDR3 is CASSPRGGVVEQFF.

The chain employs TRBV28 and TRBJ1-5; without DNA, the TCRdb call of TRBD1 cannot be checked. This CDR3 has 13 residues. CDR1 and CDR2 from the germline V gene are MDHEN and SYDVKM. CDR3: CATQGDRGGPQHF.

This clonotype is classed as medium-sized by frequency. The chain links TRBV6-5 to TRBJ2-5; TCRdb returns TRBD1, unconfirmable since there is no DNA. The CDR3 contains 14 residues. Per the germline V gene, CDR1 is MNHEY and CDR2 is SVGAGI. The CDR3 sequence is CASSYSQGTETQYF.